A selection of T cell receptor beta chains follows, all from one sample in a study of T cell responses to AZD1222 COVID-19 vaccine. Sequencing was performed with immunoSEQ multiplex PCR; in TCRdb, only in-frame clones are kept and a portion is missing. The sample has 100,000 to 150,000 clones; 90% are singletons. The sequences come from peripheral blood, collected on day 0 of AZD1222 vaccination. These receptors all come from an adult in good health. CDR3s include the opening cysteine and the closing phenylalanine or tryptophan. The order of the fields is CDR3 DNA, CDR3 protein, D gene, clone size, V gene, J gene. A D gene is named only where the DNA matches it firmly. Rows may omit the clone size; those that give it use once, few, many or a size class.

CDR3 DNA: TGTGCCAGTTCAATGGGAGAGGGTAGGATGAACACTGAAGCTTTCTTT; CDR3 protein: CASSMGEGRMNTEAFF; D gene: .; clone size: .; V gene: TRBV19; J gene: TRBJ1-1
CDR3 DNA: TGTGCCACTTTCCTGTCGACAGGGCCTAACGAGCAGTACTTC; CDR3 protein: CATFLSTGPNEQYF; D gene: TRBD1; clone size: .; V gene: TRBV2; J gene: TRBJ2-7
CDR3 DNA: TGTGCCAGCAGCTCACACCTGGACAGCCCCGGTACCCGAAACTTT; CDR3 protein: CASSSHLDSPGTRNF; D gene: .; clone size: .; V gene: TRBV2; J gene: TRBJ1-6
CDR3 DNA: TGTGCCAGCAGGGCGGGTGGCGGGGAGCTGTTTTTT; CDR3 protein: CASRAGGGELFF; D gene: .; clone size: few; V gene: TRBV12-3/TRBV12-4; J gene: TRBJ2-2
CDR3 DNA: TGTGCCAGCAGTCCGGGACAGGGGCGCTTATACTTC; CDR3 protein: CASSPGQGRLYF; D gene: TRBD1; clone size: .; V gene: TRBV6-5; J gene: TRBJ2-7
CDR3 DNA: TGCGCCAGCAGCCAAGACACCGAATTTAATTCACCCCTCCACTTT; CDR3 protein: CASSQDTEFNSPLHF; D gene: .; clone size: .; V gene: TRBV4-3; J gene: TRBJ1-6
CDR3 DNA: TGTGCCAGCAGCGCGGACAGGTACACTGAAGCTTTCTTT; CDR3 protein: CASSADRYTEAFF; D gene: TRBD1; clone size: .; V gene: TRBV11-3; J gene: TRBJ1-1
CDR3 DNA: TGTGCCAGCAGCCTAGCCGTACAGGGAACCGGGGAGCTGTTTTTT; CDR3 protein: CASSLAVQGTGELFF; D gene: .; clone size: .; V gene: TRBV7-2; J gene: TRBJ2-2
CDR3 DNA: TGTGCCAGCAGCCCCGCCGGGGGGCGCGGCAATGAGCAGTTCTTC; CDR3 protein: CASSPAGGRGNEQFF; D gene: .; clone size: .; V gene: TRBV7-9; J gene: TRBJ2-1
CDR3 DNA: TGTGCCAGCAGTTACATCGGTGAAGCTTTCTTT; CDR3 protein: CASSYIGEAFF; D gene: .; clone size: .; V gene: TRBV6-5; J gene: TRBJ1-1
CDR3 DNA: TGTGCCAGCAGCCTTACAGGGGGCACTGAAGCTTTCTTT; CDR3 protein: CASSLTGGTEAFF; D gene: TRBD1; clone size: once; V gene: TRBV7-8; J gene: TRBJ1-1
CDR3 DNA: TGTGCCAGCAGGAGACGGGAAAGGAGTGAAAAACTGTTTTTT; CDR3 protein: CASRRRERSEKLFF; D gene: .; clone size: .; V gene: TRBV2; J gene: TRBJ1-4
CDR3 DNA: TGTGCCAGCAGTACACAGGGGAATCAGCCCCAGCATTTT; CDR3 protein: CASSTQGNQPQHF; D gene: TRBD1; clone size: .; V gene: TRBV11-2; J gene: TRBJ1-5
CDR3 DNA: TGTGCCAGCAGCTTACTTCCTCCACCGAACACTGAAGCTTTCTTT; CDR3 protein: CASSLLPPPNTEAFF; D gene: .; clone size: .; V gene: TRBV7-6; J gene: TRBJ1-1
CDR3 DNA: TGTGCCAGCCAACCGGGACAAATCTCTGGAAACACCATATATTTT; CDR3 protein: CASQPGQISGNTIYF; D gene: .; clone size: .; V gene: TRBV11-2; J gene: TRBJ1-3
CDR3 DNA: TGTGCCAGCAGTCCCTCTTTAGGAAACGAGCAGTACTTC; CDR3 protein: CASSPSLGNEQYF; D gene: .; clone size: .; V gene: TRBV12-3/TRBV12-4; J gene: TRBJ2-7
CDR3 DNA: TGTGCCAGCAGCTTGGCACCGGGACTAGCAAAAAACATTCAGTACTTC; CDR3 protein: CASSLAPGLAKNIQYF; D gene: TRBD2; clone size: once; V gene: TRBV5-4; J gene: TRBJ2-4
CDR3 DNA: TGTGCCAGCAGCCGCCTGGGACAGGACAGGACTGAAGCTTTCTTT; CDR3 protein: CASSRLGQDRTEAFF; D gene: TRBD1; clone size: .; V gene: TRBV7-9; J gene: TRBJ1-1
CDR3 DNA: TGTGCCAGCAGCTTACGTCTGGGTTTCGAGACCCAGTACTTC; CDR3 protein: CASSLRLGFETQYF; D gene: .; clone size: .; V gene: TRBV7-9; J gene: TRBJ2-5
CDR3 DNA: TGTGCCAGCAGTTTATCGGGGGGACGGGACGCTAACTATGGCTACACCTTC; CDR3 protein: CASSLSGGRDANYGYTF; D gene: .; clone size: .; V gene: TRBV27; J gene: TRBJ1-2
CDR3 DNA: TGTGCCAGCAGCGATCGGACAGGGGGCGATTTAGTATCTTCACCCCTCCACTTT; CDR3 protein: CASSDRTGGDLVSSPLHF; D gene: TRBD1; clone size: .; V gene: TRBV9; J gene: TRBJ1-6
CDR3 DNA: TGTGCCAGCAATGGGGAGACCCAGTACTTC; CDR3 protein: CASNGETQYF; D gene: .; clone size: .; V gene: TRBV12-3/TRBV12-4; J gene: TRBJ2-5